This T cell receptor beta chain is from a study of cytomegalovirus exposure and HLA in healthy donors. With 60 Vbeta and 13 Jbeta primers, the PCR was carried out. TCRdb keeps only in-frame clones here, not all; method: immunoSEQ multiplex PCR. This sample has roughly 190,000 clones, with about 80% found just once. Germline CDR1 reads SGHTA; CDR2 reads FQGTGA. V lost 5 bases and J lost 7, with 12 bases in between. The CDR3 totals 13 residues. This clonotype originated in a woman in her forties in good health and CMV-seronegative. V usage is TRBV7-3 and J usage is TRBJ2-1, with D maybe TRBD2 (6 bases). The material sequenced was PBMCs. This CDR3 reads CASSHGRENEQFF. The CDR3 DNA reads as TGTGCCAGCAGCCACGGACGGGAGAATGAGCAGTTCTTC.